The clone carrying this T cell receptor (beta chain) was seen a handful of times. V was clipped by 5 bases and J by 0 bases; unmatched bases: 6. The CDR3 has 15 residues. CDR1 and CDR2 from the germline V gene are DFQATT and SNEGSKA (reference sequence). The data derive from a study of human T cells and chemical hapten exposure. Time point in this sample: pre-sensitization, week 0. Treatment denoted: therapeutic diphenylcyclopropenone sensitization with weekly scalp DPC. TCRdb re-called the RACE reads with MiXCR, one entry per CDR3 protein. Of tens of thousands of distinct CDR3 sequences listed, 14% are singletons.

Source: whole blood, taken in connection with sensitization to the hapten diphenylcyclopropenone (DPC). The source is a woman between 50 and 59 years old with alopecia areata. Some clones in this sample may be carry-over from other donors' samples. The V and J genes are TRBV20-1 and TRBJ1-3; 8 positions match TRBD1. The CDR3: CSAQKGQDSGNTIYF. The CDR3 nucleotides read TGCAGTGCTCAAAAGGGACAGGACTCTGGAAACACCATATATTTT.